This T cell receptor beta chain was found in a study of cytomegalovirus exposure and HLA in healthy donors. General study findings and limits: Later work showed greater clonal expansion in HLA-associated TCR beta chains than in equally common others. Whilst most TCR sequences proved rare, a subset of public TCRs occurred across many donors.

The PCR used 60 Vbeta and 13 Jbeta primers. Here immunoSEQ multiplex PCR was the method, and the copy in TCRdb shows in-frame clones only, minus some. Counted here are roughly 100,000 clones, 79% occurring once; the ten biggest clones make up 2.5% to 3.5%. Worth noting for this clone: Its antigen is as yet unknown.

The CDR3 runs 15 residues. The germline V gene has CDR1 LGHNA and CDR2 YNFKEQ. Trimming left V 0 bases short and J 3 bases short, with 12 bases between. The material sequenced was PBMCs. The chain couples TRBV4-2 to TRBJ2-7; D is perhaps TRBD1 (6 bases). The sequence derives from a male donor in good health and CMV-seropositive. The CDR3 reads CASSQDQGSGYEQYF. CDR3 sequence (DNA): TGTGCCAGCAGCCAAGATCAGGGGTCTGGCTACGAGCAGTACTTC.